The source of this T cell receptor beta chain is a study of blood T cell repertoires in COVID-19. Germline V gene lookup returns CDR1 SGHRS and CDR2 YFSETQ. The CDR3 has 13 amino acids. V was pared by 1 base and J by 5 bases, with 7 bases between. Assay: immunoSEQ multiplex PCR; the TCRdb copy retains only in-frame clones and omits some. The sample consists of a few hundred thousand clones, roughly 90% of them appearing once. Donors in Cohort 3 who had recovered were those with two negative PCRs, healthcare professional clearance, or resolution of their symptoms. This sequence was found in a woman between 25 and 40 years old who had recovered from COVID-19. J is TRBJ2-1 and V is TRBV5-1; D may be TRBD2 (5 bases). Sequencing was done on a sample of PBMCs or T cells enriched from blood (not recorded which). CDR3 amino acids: CASSLPSNNEQFF. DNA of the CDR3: TGCGCCAGCAGCTTGCCTAGCAACAATGAGCAGTTCTTC.